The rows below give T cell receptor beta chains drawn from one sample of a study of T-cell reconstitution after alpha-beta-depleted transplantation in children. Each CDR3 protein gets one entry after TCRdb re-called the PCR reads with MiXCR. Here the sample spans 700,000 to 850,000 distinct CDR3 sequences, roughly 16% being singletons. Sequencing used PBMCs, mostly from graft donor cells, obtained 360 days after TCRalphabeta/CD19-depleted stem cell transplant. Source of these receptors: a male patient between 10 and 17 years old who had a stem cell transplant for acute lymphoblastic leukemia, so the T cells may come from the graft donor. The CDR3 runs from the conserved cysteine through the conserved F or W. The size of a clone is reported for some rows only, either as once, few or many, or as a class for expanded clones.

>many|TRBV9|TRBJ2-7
CASSVGPGISSYEQYF
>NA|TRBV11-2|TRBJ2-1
CASSPRTKRDEQFF
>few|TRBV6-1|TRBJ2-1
CASRFGRGLHDNEQFF
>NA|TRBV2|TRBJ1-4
CASRFGGSTNEKLFF
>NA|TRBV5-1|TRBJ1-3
CASSLERQGNTIYF
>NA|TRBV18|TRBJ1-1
CASSPRAGNYPNTEAFF
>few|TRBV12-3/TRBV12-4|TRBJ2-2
CASSLGIQGAVGELFF
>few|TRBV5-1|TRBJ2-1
CASSFFPSGVNNEQFF
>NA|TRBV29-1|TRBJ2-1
CSVFFIAGRPTYNEQFF
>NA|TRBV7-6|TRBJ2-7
CASTPSDYSYEQYF
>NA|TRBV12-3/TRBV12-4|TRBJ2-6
CASSQGRASGANVLTF
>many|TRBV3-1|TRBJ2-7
CASSQEGWISSSYEQYF
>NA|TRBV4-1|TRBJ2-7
CASSQVGRGRSYEQYF
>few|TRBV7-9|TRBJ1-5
CASSLAVREHDQPQHF
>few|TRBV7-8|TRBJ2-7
CASSLGPGREDYEQYF
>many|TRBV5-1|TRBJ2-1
CASSHTGGSPNEQFF
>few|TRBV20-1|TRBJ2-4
CSARLRSQNIQYF
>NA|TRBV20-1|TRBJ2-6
CSAVQGLAAPISGANVLTF
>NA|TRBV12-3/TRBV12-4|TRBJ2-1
CASSLFQRNNEQFF
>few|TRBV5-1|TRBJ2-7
CASSLLTESYEQYF
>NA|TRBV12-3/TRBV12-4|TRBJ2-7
CASSAPGRYEQYF
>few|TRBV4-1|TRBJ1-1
CASSQAWRQNWAFF
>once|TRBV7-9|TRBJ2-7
CASSLSGRPPYEQYF
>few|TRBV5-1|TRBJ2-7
CASSLGTGGGISYEQYF
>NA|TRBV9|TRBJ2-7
CASSVEGQGTYEQYF
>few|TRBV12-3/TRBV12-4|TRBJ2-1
CASSFWTENEQFF
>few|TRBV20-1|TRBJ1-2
CSARTTGLDYGYTF
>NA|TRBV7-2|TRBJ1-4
CASRVTGHGEKLFF